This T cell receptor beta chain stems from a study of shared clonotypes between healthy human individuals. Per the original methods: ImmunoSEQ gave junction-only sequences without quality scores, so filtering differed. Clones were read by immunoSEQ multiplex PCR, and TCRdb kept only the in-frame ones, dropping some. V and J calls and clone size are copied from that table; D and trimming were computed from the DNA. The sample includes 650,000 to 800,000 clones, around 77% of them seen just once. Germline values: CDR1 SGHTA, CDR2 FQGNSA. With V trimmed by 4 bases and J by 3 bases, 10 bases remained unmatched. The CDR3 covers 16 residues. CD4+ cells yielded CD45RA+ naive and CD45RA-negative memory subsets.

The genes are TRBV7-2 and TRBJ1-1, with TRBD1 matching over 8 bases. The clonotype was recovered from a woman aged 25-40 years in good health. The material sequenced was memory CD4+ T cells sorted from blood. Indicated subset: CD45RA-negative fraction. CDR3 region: CASSSSWTGIDTEAFF. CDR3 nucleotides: TGTGCCAGCAGCTCGTCGTGGACAGGGATCGACACTGAAGCTTTCTTT.